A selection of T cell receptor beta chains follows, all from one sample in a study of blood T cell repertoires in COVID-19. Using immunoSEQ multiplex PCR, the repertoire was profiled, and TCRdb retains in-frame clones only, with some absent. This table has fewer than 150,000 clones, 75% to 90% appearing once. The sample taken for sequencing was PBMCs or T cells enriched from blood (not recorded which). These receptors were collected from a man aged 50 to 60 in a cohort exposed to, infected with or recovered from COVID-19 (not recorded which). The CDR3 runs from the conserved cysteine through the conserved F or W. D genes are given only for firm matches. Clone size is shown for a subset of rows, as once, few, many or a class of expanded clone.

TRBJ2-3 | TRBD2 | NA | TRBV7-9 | TGTGCCAGCAGCTCAGGACTAGCGGGAAGGACAGATACGCAGTATTTT | CASSSGLAGRTDTQYF
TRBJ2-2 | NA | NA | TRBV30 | TGTGCCTGGACTTACACCGGGGAGCTGTTTTTT | CAWTYTGELFF
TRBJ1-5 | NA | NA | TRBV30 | TGTGCCTGGAGAACCACAGGCCCCGGCCAGCCCCAGCATTTT | CAWRTTGPGQPQHF
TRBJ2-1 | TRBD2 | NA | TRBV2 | TGTGCCAGCATCGGACTAGCGGGAGTTTCGAGGAATGAGCAGTTCTTC | CASIGLAGVSRNEQFF
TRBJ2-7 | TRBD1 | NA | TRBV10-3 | TGTGCCATCAGTCTAGCCAGACAGGGGTCTTACGAGCAGTACTTC | CAISLARQGSYEQYF
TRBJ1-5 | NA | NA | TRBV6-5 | TGTGCCAGCATGTCTTGGCAGGCTTTCAATCAGCCCCAGCATTTT | CASMSWQAFNQPQHF
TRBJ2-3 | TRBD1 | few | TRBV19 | TGTGCCAGTAGTATCGGGACAGGAGGTACAGATACGCAGTATTTT | CASSIGTGGTDTQYF
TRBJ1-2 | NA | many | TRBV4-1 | TGCGCCAGCAGCCCGGAGGCTGGGATTACTAACTATGGCTACACCTTC | CASSPEAGITNYGYTF
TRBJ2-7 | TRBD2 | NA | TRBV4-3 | TGCGCCAGCAGCCGTGCAGCGGGGGGCTCCTACGAGCAGTACTTC | CASSRAAGGSYEQYF
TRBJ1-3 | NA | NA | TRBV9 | TGTGCCAGCAGCGTAGAAGCGGGGCCCGGAAACACCATATATTTT | CASSVEAGPGNTIYF
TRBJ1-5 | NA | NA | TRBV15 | TGTGCCACCAGCAGAGATTTAGGCGGTCAGCCCCAGCATTTT | CATSRDLGGQPQHF
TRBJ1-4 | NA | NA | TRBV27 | TGTGCCAGCAGTACCGGGACTTACCGGAATGAAAAACTGTTTTTT | CASSTGTYRNEKLFF
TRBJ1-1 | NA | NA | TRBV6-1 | TGTGCCAGCAGTGAAGTGGGGCAGGGAGGGAACACTGAAGCTTTCTTT | CASSEVGQGGNTEAFF
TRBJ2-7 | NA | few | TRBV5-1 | TGCGCCAGCAGCGATCTTAGTAGCTCCTACGAGCAGTACTTC | CASSDLSSSYEQYF
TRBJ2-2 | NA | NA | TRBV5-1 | TGCGCCAGCAGCACCAGGGAGGCCGGGGAGCTGTTTTTT | CASSTREAGELFF
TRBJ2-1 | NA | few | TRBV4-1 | TGCGCCAGCAGCCAAGATGGGGTCGGGGTCTCCTACAATGAGCAGTTCTTC | CASSQDGVGVSYNEQFF
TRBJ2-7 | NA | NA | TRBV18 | TGTGCCAGCTCACAGTCACGTGGCAGCTACGAGCAGTACTTC | CASSQSRGSYEQYF
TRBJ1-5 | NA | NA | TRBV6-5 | TGTGCCAGCAGCCGGGGAGCCTGGGGCAATCAGCCCCAGCATTTT | CASSRGAWGNQPQHF
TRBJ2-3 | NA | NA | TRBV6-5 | TGTGCCAGCAGTTTCCAGGGAAGGGCAGATACGCAGTATTTT | CASSFQGRADTQYF
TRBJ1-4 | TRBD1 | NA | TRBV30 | TGTGCCTGGCAAATCGGACAGGGACTTAATGAAAAACTGTTTTTT | CAWQIGQGLNEKLFF
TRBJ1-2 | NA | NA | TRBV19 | TGTGCCACAAGCCAAGACAGGACGAGAGGCTACACCTTC | CATSQDRTRGYTF
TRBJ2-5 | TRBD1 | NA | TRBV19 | TGTGCCAGTAGTATTGGCCAGGGGGCGCGAGGGGAGACCCAGTACTTC | CASSIGQGARGETQYF
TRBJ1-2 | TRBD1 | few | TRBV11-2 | TGTGCCAGCAGCGACGCTGGGGCAGGGGGAATTTTAGGCTACACCTTC | CASSDAGAGGILGYTF
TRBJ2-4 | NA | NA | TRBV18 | TGTGCCAGCTCCACTGGCGGAGCCCAAAACATTCAGTACTTC | CASSTGGAQNIQYF
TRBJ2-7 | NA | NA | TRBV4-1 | TGCGCCAGCAGCCAAGAATCGAGGGGGTCCGAGCAGTACTTC | CASSQESRGSEQYF
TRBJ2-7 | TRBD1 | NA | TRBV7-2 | TGTGCCAGCAGCTTAGACGGGTTAAGGACAGGGGTAGCCGAGCAGTACTTC | CASSLDGLRTGVAEQYF
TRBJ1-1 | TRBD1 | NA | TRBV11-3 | TGTGCCAGCGGATCGGGACAGAGTAACACTGAAGCTTTCTTT | CASGSGQSNTEAFF
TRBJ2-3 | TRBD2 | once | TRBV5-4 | TGTGCCAGCAGCTTGGCGGCGGGAGTGTTAACAGATACGCAGTATTTT | CASSLAAGVLTDTQYF
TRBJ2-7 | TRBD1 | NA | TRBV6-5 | TGTGCCAGCAGTCGGGGACAGGGGGGAGACGAGCAGTACTTC | CASSRGQGGDEQYF
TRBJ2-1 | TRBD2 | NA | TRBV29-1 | TGCAGCGGTGGGGGGACTAGCGCTTACAATGAGCAGTTCTTC | CSGGGTSAYNEQFF
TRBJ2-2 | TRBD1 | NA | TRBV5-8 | TGTGCCAGCAGCCGGACAGGGCTAGGCTACACCGGGGAGCTGTTTTTT | CASSRTGLGYTGELFF
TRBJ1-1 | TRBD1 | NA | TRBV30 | TGTGCCCGGGGGGGTGGGACAGCCAACACTGAAGCTTTCTTT | CARGGGTANTEAFF
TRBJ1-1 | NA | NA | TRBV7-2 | TGTGCCAGCAGCTTAGGTACGGTGAACACTGAAGCTTTCTTT | CASSLGTVNTEAFF
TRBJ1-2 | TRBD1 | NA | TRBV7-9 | TGTGCCAGCAGTTCCCCCGGGACAGGGGGCTCCACCTTC | CASSSPGTGGSTF
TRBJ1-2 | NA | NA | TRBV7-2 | TGTGCCAGCAGCTTACAGGGCGGGGGTGGCTACACCTTC | CASSLQGGGGYTF
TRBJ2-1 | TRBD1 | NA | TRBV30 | TGTGCCTGGCAAATCCGGGACAGGGTTGTCTCTGAGCAGTTCTTC | CAWQIRDRVVSEQFF
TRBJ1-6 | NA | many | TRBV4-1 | TGCGCCAGCAGCCAAGGGCGGGGTTTTCGGCATTCACCCCTCCACTTT | CASSQGRGFRHSPLHF
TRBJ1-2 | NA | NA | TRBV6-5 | TGTGCCAGCAGTTTGGAGATGAGCTATGGCTACACCTTC | CASSLEMSYGYTF
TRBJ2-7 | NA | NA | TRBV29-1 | TGCAGCGTTGAAGATCCGGCAGGGGACTCCTACGAGCAGTACTTC | CSVEDPAGDSYEQYF
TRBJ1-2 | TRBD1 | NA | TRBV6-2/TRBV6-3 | TGTGCCAGCAGTTACTCGAGTCACGGACAGGGGTATGGCTACACCTTC | CASSYSSHGQGYGYTF
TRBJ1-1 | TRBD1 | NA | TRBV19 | TGTGCCAGTAGTTCCGGGACAGGGAACACTGAAGCTTTCTTT | CASSSGTGNTEAFF
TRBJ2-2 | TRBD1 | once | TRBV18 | TGTGCCAGCTCACCACCGACAGGGCCGAACACCGGGGAGCTGTTTTTT | CASSPPTGPNTGELFF
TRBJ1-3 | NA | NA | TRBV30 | TGTGCCTGGAGCTCCCTCGGGAGATCCTCTGGAAACACCATATATTTT | CAWSSLGRSSGNTIYF
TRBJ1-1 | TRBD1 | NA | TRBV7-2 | TGTGCCAGCAGCACGCGGACAGGGACCAACACTGAAGCTTTCTTT | CASSTRTGTNTEAFF
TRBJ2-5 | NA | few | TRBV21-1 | TGTGCCAGCACCTCCACAGGGGCGACCCAGTACTTC | CASTSTGATQYF
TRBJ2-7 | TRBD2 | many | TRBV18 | TGTGCCAGCTCCCCCGGGACTAGCCCTTACGAGCAGTACTTC | CASSPGTSPYEQYF
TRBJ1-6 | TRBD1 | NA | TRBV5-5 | TGTGCCAGCAGCGGGGGACAGAACCGCAATTCACCCCTCCACTTT | CASSGGQNRNSPLHF
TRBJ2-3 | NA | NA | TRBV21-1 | TGTGCCAGCAGCAAAGGGACTAGCGGGAGGTTAACAGATACGCAGTATTTT | CASSKGTSGRLTDTQYF
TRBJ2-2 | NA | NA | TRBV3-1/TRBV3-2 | TGTGCCAGCAGCCAAGGGGGGCCCCCCGGGGAGCTGTTTTTT | CASSQGGPPGELFF
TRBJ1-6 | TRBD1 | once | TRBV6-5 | TGTGCCTCGGGACAGGGTAATTCACCCCTCCACTTT | CASGQGNSPLHF